One T cell receptor beta chain is described in this entry. Its antigen is unknown. No much larger clonotype is one base removed from it; base qualities were not supplied. The immunoSEQ Assay, a bias-controlled multiplex PCR, was used to amplify TCRbeta CDR3 regions from genomic DNA. Concerning the study's data processing: The number of nucleated cells in each sample was estimated from the amplification of reference gene primers within the assay. Sequence reads were collapsed and filtered to measure the absolute abundance of every unique TCRbeta CDR3 rearrangement. For each sample, productive Simpson clonality was calculated by taking the square root of Simpson's diversity index across productive rearrangements. The table was pulled from immuneACCESS by TCRdb, which kept in-frame rearrangements only. Such tables lose some clones; where checked, under half of the loss comes from unresolved V genes, and the rest has no known cause. V and J calls and clone size are as listed in that table; D and trimming were resolved from the DNA. This sample gives hundreds of thousands of clones in total; about 91% of them show up just once. The ten largest make up approximately 0.9% of the sample.

This record belongs to a study of blood T cell repertoires in COVID-19 (dated by TCRdb to the early 2020s). With regard to the full study: Samples covering the acute and convalescent phases of COVID-19 were provided by collaborators in the United States, Italy and Spain. The repertoires were released in a freely available public database intended as a resource for research on the immune response to SARS-CoV-2. The samples were drawn from two sources: the first 160 participants of the ongoing ImmuneRACE study, and approximately 1,300 subjects contributed by 6 global collaborators. Sample metadata almost always included a de-identified subject ID, COVID-19 status, age in years and sex. HLA class I and class II types, where available, came from metadata supplied by the sample provider rather than from assay-based typing. The material from the prospective study consisted of cDNA or gDNA derived from T cells, B-cell-depleted T cells, or PBMCs. The dataset comprised deeply sampled blood TCRbeta repertoires from subjects exposed to, actively infected with, or recovered from COVID-19. The full study reports these points: The amount of clinical and demographic metadata varied by source and participant and was provided uncurated.

One collaborating source in Seattle enrolled patients while the patients were actively infected and followed the patients over time throughout the course of disease. Whole blood was collected in K2EDTA tubes by collaborating institutions according to the institutions' own protocols. Collaborator samples were shipped for TCRbeta analysis as frozen whole blood, isolated PBMCs, or DNA extracted from either sample type. From the cysteine up to the phenylalanine, the CDR3 has a length of 15 residues. Of the read, only the CDR3 DNA is kept; its 45 bases are in frame from base 1. CDR1 SGHDT and CDR2 YYEEEE are derived from the germline V gene. Trimming takes 2 bases off V and 5 bases off J; junction bases not matched to a gene: 7.

Sequencing was performed on peripheral blood. The sequence was obtained from a man between 18 and 35 years old with COVID-19, enrolled during active disease. The rearranged segments are TRBV5-6 and TRBJ2-5, with 9 bases aligning to TRBD1. The CDR3 protein: CASSFTGTGSETQYF. The sequence in DNA is TGTGCCAGCAGCTTCACCGGGACAGGGTCGGAGACCCAGTACTTC.